This T cell receptor beta chain appears in the sequencing data of a study of blood T cell repertoires in COVID-19. In the study overall: Specimens from acute and convalescent COVID-19 originated in the United States, Italy and Spain. PBMCs, B-cell-depleted T cells, or T cells were the source of the cDNA or gDNA that made up the material.

The method was immunoSEQ multiplex PCR; TCRdb's version includes in-frame clones alone and lacks a portion of them. Here the sample spans hundreds of thousands of clones, nearly 90% being singletons. Participant-given clinical history determined each cohort assignment. Germline CDR1 MNHEY, CDR2 SVGAGI. Deletions cut 8 bases from V and 7 bases from J, with 18 bases between. This CDR3 is built from 14 residues. The TCR comes from a woman younger than 35 with acute COVID-19. The material sequenced was PBMCs or T cells enriched from blood (not recorded which). The rearrangement links TRBV6-5 to TRBJ2-1; D is perhaps TRBD2 (5 bases). The CDR3 here is CASGPVGSGNEQFF. DNA of the CDR3: TGTGCCAGCGGGCCAGTAGGTTCGGGGAATGAGCAGTTCTTC.